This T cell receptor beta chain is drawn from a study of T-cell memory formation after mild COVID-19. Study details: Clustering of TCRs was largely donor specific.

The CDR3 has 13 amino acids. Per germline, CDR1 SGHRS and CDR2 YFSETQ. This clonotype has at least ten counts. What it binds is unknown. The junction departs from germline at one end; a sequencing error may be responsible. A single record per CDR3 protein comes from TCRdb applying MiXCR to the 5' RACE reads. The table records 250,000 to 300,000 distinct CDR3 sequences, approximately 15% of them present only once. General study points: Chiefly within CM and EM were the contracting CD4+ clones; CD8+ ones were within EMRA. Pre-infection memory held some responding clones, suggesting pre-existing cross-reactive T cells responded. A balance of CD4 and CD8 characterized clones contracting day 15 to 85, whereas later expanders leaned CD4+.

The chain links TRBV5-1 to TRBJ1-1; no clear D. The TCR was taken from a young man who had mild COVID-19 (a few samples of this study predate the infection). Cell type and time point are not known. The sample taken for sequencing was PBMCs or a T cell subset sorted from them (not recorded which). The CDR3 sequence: CASSLEGNTEAFF. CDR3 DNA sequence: TGTGCCAGCAGCTTAGAAGGGAACACTGAAGCTTTCTTT.